This T cell receptor beta chain was profiled in a study of blood T cell repertoires in COVID-19. Study summary: The samples span acute and convalescent COVID-19 from the United States, Italy and Spain. From T cells, B-cell-depleted T cells, or PBMCs came the material, which was cDNA or gDNA.

This clone was seen a few times. In the source study's methods: Scientists estimated how many nucleated cells there were by amplifying reference gene primers. Profiled with immunoSEQ multiplex PCR; TCRdb holds only in-frame clones, not every one. The DNA gave D and trimming, while V, J and clone size come from that table. This table has approximately 130,000 clones, approximately 80% appearing once. The CDR3 is made up of 17 amino acids. The germline V gene encodes CDR1 SEHNR and CDR2 FQNEAQ (reference sequence). Trimming removed 5 bases from V and 0 bases from J; junction bases left unmatched: 8. Material for sequencing was peripheral blood. The TCR was taken from a human donor in a cohort sampled during active COVID-19. The chain combines TRBV7-9 with TRBJ2-7; TRBD2 aligns across 12 bases. The CDR3 reads CASSLTSGGFSSYEQYF. CDR3 in DNA: TGTGCCAGCAGCCTGACTAGCGGGGGCTTCAGCTCCTACGAGCAGTACTTC.